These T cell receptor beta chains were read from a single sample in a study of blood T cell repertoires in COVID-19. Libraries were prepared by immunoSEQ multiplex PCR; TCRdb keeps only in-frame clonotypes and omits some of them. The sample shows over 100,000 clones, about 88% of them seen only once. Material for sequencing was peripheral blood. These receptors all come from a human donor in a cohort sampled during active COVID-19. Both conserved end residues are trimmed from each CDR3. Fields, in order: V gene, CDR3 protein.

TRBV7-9 ASSFQVYNEQF
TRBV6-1 ASSANQIRQGRDEKLF
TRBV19 ASSIPAGRPGANVLT
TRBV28 ASRPGGMNTEAF
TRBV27 ASARGQLQETQY
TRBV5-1 ASSAVPGQGWNTEAF
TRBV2 ASSKTPYQETQY
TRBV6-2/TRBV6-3 ASSYSEQQSQF
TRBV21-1 ASSKGGTLGLAGGGSYNEQF
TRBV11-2 ASSLDQVGELF
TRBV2 ASSEALRQRSYGYT
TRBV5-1 ASSAGTGPYEAF
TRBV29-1 SVKGRSGGGYT
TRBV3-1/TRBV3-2 ASSQDGQPYGYT
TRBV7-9 ASSYRTSGKYNEQF
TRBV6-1 ASSEELSYGYT
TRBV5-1 ASSIEETQY
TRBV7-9 ASSQGTSGFTDTQY
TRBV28 ASSLGLQRETQY
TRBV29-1 SVETSGETQY
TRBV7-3 ASSPSRGKDTQY
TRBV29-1 SVERTSGIWSEQF
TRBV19 ASSRGQGVHEQF
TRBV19 ASSPAGLYTDTQY
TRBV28 ASSLGGSADTQY
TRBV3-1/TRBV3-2 ASSQGPSGAAEAF
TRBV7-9 ASSLGQNNEQF
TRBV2 ATFRDRGEVT
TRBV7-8 ASSWTVVDRGTEAF
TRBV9 ASNAGGTSGRSGELF
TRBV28 ASSFGQDYGYT
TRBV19 ASSDRGMSGYT
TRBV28 ASVRAGRTGELF
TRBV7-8 ASSQRQREETDTQY
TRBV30 AWSEGQDYGYT
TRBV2 ASSELQGTSYEQY
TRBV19 ASSLPLGAKGNQPQH
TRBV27 ASSPQGNTEAF
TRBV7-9 ASTEWGRVEAF
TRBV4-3 ASSQVGGGSYEQY
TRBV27 ASSLSRVFDSNQPQH
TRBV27 ASSLSLGGGELF
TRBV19 ASRSVGTTNYGYT
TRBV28 ASNRGTNEKLF
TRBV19 ASSVQGAPNYGYT
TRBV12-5 ASGLWFGDRGSNIQY
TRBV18 ASSPGFGNEKLF
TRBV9 ASSVATSLTSGRVNEQF
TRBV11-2 ASSPQTGTGTGELF
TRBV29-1 SVEDGTTGYEQY
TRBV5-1 ASSINGLAGDEQY
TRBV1 TSTTGSGANVLT
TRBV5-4 ASSSGGGVGVAF
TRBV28 ASSPQDRLWNTGELF
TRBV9 ASSPPGKNEQF
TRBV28 ASSLTRKGGTGELF
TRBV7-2 ASSLDRGTREQY
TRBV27 ASSPLAMNTEAF